This entry lists 6 T cell receptor beta chains sequenced from one sample in a study of neurological immune-mediated disorders. TCRdb reanalysed the 5' RACE reads using MiXCR and keeps one entry per CDR3 protein. In the table there are approximately 87,000 distinct CDR3 sequences, roughly 14% of which are singletons. The sequenced sample consisted of PBMCs. The receptors were gathered from a woman between 50 and 59 years old in good health.

Here the CDR3 reads CASSLVTSGEVEQFF. Written as DNA, the CDR3 is TGTGCCAGCAGCTTGGTGACTAGCGGGGAGGTGGAGCAGTTCTTC. The V and J genes are TRBV5-6 and TRBJ2-1, with 11 bases matching TRBD2. This CDR3 contains 15 residues. Germline CDR1 reads SGHDT; CDR2 reads YYEEEE. J lost 10 bases, V lost 0 bases, and 6 bases had no gene match.

The sample holds many counts of this clonotype. V and J are TRBV5-1 and TRBJ2-1; perhaps TRBD1 as D (5 bases). V was cut by 0 bases and J by 5 bases, with 12 bases left in between. This CDR3 region has 15 residues. From germline, CDR1 is SGHRS and CDR2 YFSETQ. DNA of the CDR3: TGCGCCAGCAGCTTGGATGGGGCAGGGAACAATGAGCAGTTCTTC. It is translated as CASSLDGAGNNEQFF.

In its sample, this clonotype was seen many times. This chain joins TRBV5-1 and TRBJ2-5; tentative D call: TRBD1 (6 bases). V was pared by 5 bases and J by 2 bases, with 7 bases between. The CDR3 has 12 residues. Germline CDR1 and CDR2: SGHRS and YFSETQ. CDR3 sequence (DNA): TGCGCCAGCAGGAGGGGGCAAGAGACCCAGTACTTC. Protein: CASRRGQETQYF. Filled out from reference TRBV5-1 and TRBJ2-5, the complete variable domain reads KAGVTQTPRYLIKTRGQQVTLSCSPISGHRSVSWYQQTPGQGLQFLFEYFSETQRNKGNFPGRFSGRQFSNSRSEMNVSTLELGDSALYLCASRRGQETQYFGPGTRLLVL.

This clonotype was picked up many times. The chain employs TRBV20-1 and TRBJ2-1, with D uncertain. V gave up 6 bases and J gave up 0 bases, with 15 bases separating them. The germline gives CDR1 DFQATT, CDR2 SNEGSKA (reference sequence). This CDR3 contains 15 residues. CDR3 region: CSASSLWDSYNEQFF. CDR3 coding DNA: TGCAGTGCCTCGTCTTTGTGGGACTCCTACAATGAGCAGTTCTTC.

For this clonotype: At one boundary the junction diverges from the germline segment, which might be a read error. The chain recombines TRBV7-2 with TRBJ2-5, with D possibly being TRBD1 or TRBD2 (5 bases each). Germline-derived CDR1 and CDR2 are SGHTA and FQGNSA. This CDR3 is built from 16 residues. CDR3 DNA: TGTTCCAGCAGCTCCACCTCGGGGACGTACCAAGAGACCCAGTACTTC. It translates to CSSSSTSGTYQETQYF.

This clonotype was counted at least ten times. The V gene is TRBV5-5, the J gene TRBJ2-3, with 11 bases lining up with TRBD1. CDR3 length: 18 amino acids. CDR1 is SGHKS and CDR2 is YYEKEE in the germline V gene (reference sequence). V was clipped by 3 bases and J by 0 bases; unmatched bases: 9. The CDR3, as DNA: TGTGCCAGCAGCTCCCGGGACAGGGGGGGCCCTAGCACAGATACGCAGTATTTT. Amino acids: CASSSRDRGGPSTDTQYF.